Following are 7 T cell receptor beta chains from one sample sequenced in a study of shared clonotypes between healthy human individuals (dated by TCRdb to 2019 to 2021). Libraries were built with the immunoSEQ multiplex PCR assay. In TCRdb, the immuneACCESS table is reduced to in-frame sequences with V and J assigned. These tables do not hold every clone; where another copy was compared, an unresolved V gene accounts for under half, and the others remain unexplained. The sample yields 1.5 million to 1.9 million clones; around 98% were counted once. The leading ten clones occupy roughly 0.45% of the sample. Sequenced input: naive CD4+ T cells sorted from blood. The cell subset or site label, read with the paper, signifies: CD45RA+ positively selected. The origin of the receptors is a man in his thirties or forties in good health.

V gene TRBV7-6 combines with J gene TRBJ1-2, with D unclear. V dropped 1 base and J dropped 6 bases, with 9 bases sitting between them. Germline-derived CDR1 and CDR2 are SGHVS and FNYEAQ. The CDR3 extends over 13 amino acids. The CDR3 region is CASSLGRRNGYTF. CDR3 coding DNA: TGTGCCAGCAGCTTAGGACGGAGGAATGGCTACACCTTC.

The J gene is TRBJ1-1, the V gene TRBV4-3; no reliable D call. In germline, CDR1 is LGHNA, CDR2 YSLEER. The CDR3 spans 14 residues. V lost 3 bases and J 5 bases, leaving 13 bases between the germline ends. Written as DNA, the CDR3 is TGCGCCAGCAGCCAGAGAGGAAGGTGGACTGAAGCTTTCTTT. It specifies CASSQRGRWTEAFF.

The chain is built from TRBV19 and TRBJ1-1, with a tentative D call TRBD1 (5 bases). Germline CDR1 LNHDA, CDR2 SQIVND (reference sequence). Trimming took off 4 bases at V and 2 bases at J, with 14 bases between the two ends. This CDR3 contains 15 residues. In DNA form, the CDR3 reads TGTGCCAGTAGTAACACCGGGACGGTAAACACTGAAGCTTTCTTT. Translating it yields CASSNTGTVNTEAFF. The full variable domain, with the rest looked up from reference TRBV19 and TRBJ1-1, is DGGITQSPKYLFRKEGQNVTLSCEQNLNHDAMYWYRQDPGQGLRLIYYSQIVNDFQKGDIAEGYSVSREKKESFPLTVTSAQKNPTAFYLCASSNTGTVNTEAFFGQGTRLTVV.

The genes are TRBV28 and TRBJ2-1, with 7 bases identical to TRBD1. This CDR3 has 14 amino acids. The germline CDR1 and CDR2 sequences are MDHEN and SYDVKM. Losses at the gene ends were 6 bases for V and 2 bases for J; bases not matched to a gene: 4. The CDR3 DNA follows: TGTGCCAGCAGAGTAGGGGGCACCTACAATGAGCAGTTCTTC. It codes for CASRVGGTYNEQFF.

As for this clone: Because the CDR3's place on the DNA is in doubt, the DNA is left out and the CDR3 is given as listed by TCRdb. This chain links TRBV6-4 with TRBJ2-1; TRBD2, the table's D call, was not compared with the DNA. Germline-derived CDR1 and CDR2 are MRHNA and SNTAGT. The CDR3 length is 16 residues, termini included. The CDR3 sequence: CASLTARDYFCHEQFF.

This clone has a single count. DNA for the CDR3: TGTGCCAGCAGCTTGGGACTAATAGCGAACTCCTACGAGCAGTACTTC. This encodes CASSLGLIANSYEQYF. The chain joins TRBV5-4 to TRBJ2-7; tentative D call: TRBD2 (5 bases). CDR3 length: 16 amino acids. V was clipped by 0 bases and J by 0 bases, with 13 bases between them. Germline lookup yields CDR1 SGHNT and CDR2 YYREEE (reference sequence).

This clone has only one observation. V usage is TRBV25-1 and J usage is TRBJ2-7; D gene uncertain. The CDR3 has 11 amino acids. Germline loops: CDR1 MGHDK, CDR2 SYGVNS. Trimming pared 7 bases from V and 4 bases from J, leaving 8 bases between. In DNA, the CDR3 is TGTGCCAGCACGTTAGGATACGAGCAGTACTTC. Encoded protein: CASTLGYEQYF.